The entry that follows covers one T cell receptor (beta chain) sequence. V was trimmed by 1 base and J by 5 bases, leaving 8 bases between them. The CDR3 consists of 14 residues. The germline CDR1 and CDR2 sequences are LGHNA and YSLEER. Some clones are missing from TCRdb's copy, which holds only in-frame ones; the method was immunoSEQ multiplex PCR. Of fewer than 30,000 clones in the sample, approximately 92% are singletons; the top ten hold about 5.7%. This specimen comes from a study of T cell changes during pregnancy in multiple sclerosis. This chain joins TRBV4-3 and TRBJ2-2; tentative D call: TRBD2 (5 bases). This TCR came from a female donor with multiple sclerosis, enrolled in a pregnancy study. The sample in question was CD8+ T cells from peripheral blood mononuclear cells, obtained before pregnancy. The CDR3 sequence: CASSQGTGTGELFF. The CDR3 DNA sequence: TGCGCCAGCAGCCAAGGGACGGGGACCGGGGAGCTGTTTTTT.